The 19 T cell receptor beta chains below come from one sample, sequenced in a study of blood T cell repertoires in COVID-19. The repertoire was sequenced with immunoSEQ multiplex PCR; TCRdb's copy has only in-frame clones and lacks some. The data contain under 300,000 clones, approximately 90% of them singletons. What was sequenced was PBMCs or T cells enriched from blood (not recorded which). The receptor source for this set is a man aged 35 to 55 who had recovered from COVID-19.

V gene TRBV19 combines with J gene TRBJ1-1, with unresolved D. The CDR3 is 12 residues long. V was clipped by 2 bases and J by 8 bases, with 9 bases between them. The germline V gene encodes CDR1 LNHDA and CDR2 SQIVND (reference sequence). Here the CDR3 DNA reads TGTGCCAGTAGTATACTGACGGGAGAAGCTTTCTTT. It codes for CASSILTGEAFF.

V usage is TRBV6-5 and J usage is TRBJ2-3, with a weak D call TRBD2 (5 bases). CDR1 MNHEY and CDR2 SVGAGI come from the germline V gene. V lost 6 bases, J lost 1 base, and 11 bases lay in between. The CDR3 is made up of 14 amino acids. The CDR3 loop reads CASRGDYRTDTQYF. Written as DNA, the CDR3 is TGTGCCAGCAGAGGCGACTATCGCACAGATACGCAGTATTTT.

V is TRBV5-1 and J is TRBJ2-6; D unclear. The CDR3 has 15 residues. Trimming cost V 3 bases and J 4 bases, with 11 bases left between them. The germline CDR1 and CDR2 sequences are SGHRS and YFSETQ. The CDR3 DNA sequence: TGCGCCAGCAGCTCGTCCCTATCCGGGGCCAACGTCCTGACTTTC. It translates to CASSSSLSGANVLTF.

The rearrangement uses TRBV4-1 and TRBJ2-1; D is undetermined. The germline V gene has CDR1 MGHRA and CDR2 YSYEKL. CDR3 length: 18 residues. V was trimmed by 4 bases and J by 0 bases, leaving 19 bases between them. CDR3 loop: CASSLQGDPTSSYNEQFF. As DNA, the CDR3 is TGCGCCAGCAGCCTTCAAGGAGATCCCACAAGCTCCTACAATGAGCAGTTCTTC.

The chain's CDR3 is CASKERTGSNYGYTF. The DNA for the CDR3 is TGTGCCAGTAAAGAGAGGACAGGGAGCAACTATGGCTACACCTTC. V and J are TRBV19 and TRBJ1-2; 8 positions match TRBD1. The CDR3 is 15 amino acids. Per germline, CDR1 LNHDA and CDR2 SQIVND (reference sequence). V shed 7 bases, J shed 2 bases, and the junction held 9 bases outside the gene matches.

The chain couples TRBV27 to TRBJ1-5; TRBD1 aligns across 10 bases. Losses at the gene ends were 5 bases for V and 8 bases for J; bases not matched to a gene: 12. Germline loops: CDR1 MNHEY, CDR2 SMNVEV (reference sequence). The CDR3 totals 16 residues. CDR3 protein: CASSPQPGTGVEPQHF. The CDR3 DNA sequence: TGTGCCAGCAGTCCGCAACCCGGGACAGGGGTTGAGCCCCAGCATTTT.

V gene TRBV15 combines with J gene TRBJ2-3; 7 nucleotides align to TRBD2. V dropped 0 bases and J dropped 5; count of bases not matched to a gene: 2. The CDR3 is made up of 14 amino acids. Germline CDR1 LNHNV, CDR2 YYDKDF (reference sequence). The CDR3: CATSRDREGDTQYF. CDR3 DNA sequence: TGTGCCACCAGCAGAGACAGGGAGGGAGATACGCAGTATTTT. Using reference TRBV15 and TRBJ2-3 for the parts outside the CDR3, the full variable domain is DAMVIQNPRYQVTQFGKPVTLSCSQTLNHNVMYWYQQKSSQAPKLLFHYYDKDFNNEADTPDNFQSRRPNTSFCFLDIRSPGLGDTAMYLCATSRDREGDTQYFGPGTRLTVL.

This rearrangement joins TRBV29-1 to TRBJ1-2; the match to TRBD1 covers 7 bases. CDR3 length equals 11 residues. The J segment lost 8 bases and the V segment lost 6 bases, leaving 6 bases of the junction unmatched. Germline CDR1 is SQVTM and CDR2 is ANQGSEA. The CDR3 spells CSVGDSGGYTF. CDR3 sequence (DNA): TGCAGCGTAGGGGACAGCGGCGGCTACACCTTC.

This clone was seen more than once but under ten times. The rearrangement uses TRBV11-3 and TRBJ1-4; TRBD1 is a possible D gene (6 bases). CDR3 size: 15 residues. V shed 5 bases and J shed 7 bases, with 17 bases lying between them. Germline loops: CDR1 SGHNT, CDR2 YENEEA. CDR3: CASSLTRGVSEKLFF. CDR3 nucleotides: TGTGCCAGCAGCCTGACCAGGGGAGTGAGTGAAAAACTGTTTTTT. Drawing the rest from reference TRBV11-3 and TRBJ1-4, the complete variable domain is EAGVVQSPRYKIIEKKQPVAFWCNPISGHNTLYWYLQNLGQGPELLIRYENEEAVDDSQLPKDRFSAERLKGVDSTLKIQPAELGDSAVYLCASSLTRGVSEKLFFGSGTQLSVL.

CDR3 region: CASSIDARTAQIMNTEAFF. The CDR3 DNA follows: TGTGCCAGTAGTATAGACGCAAGGACAGCCCAAATCATGAACACTGAAGCTTTCTTT. This chain links TRBV19 with TRBJ1-1; D perhaps matches TRBD1 (6 bases). The ends were cut back, 0 bases at V and 0 bases at J, with 20 bases in the middle. The CDR3 consists of 19 residues. Germline assignment: CDR1 LNHDA and CDR2 SQIVND (reference sequence). The full variable domain, completed using reference TRBV19 and TRBJ1-1, is DGGITQSPKYLFRKEGQNVTLSCEQNLNHDAMYWYRQDPGQGLRLIYYSQIVNDFQKGDIAEGYSVSREKKESFPLTVTSAQKNPTAFYLCASSIDARTAQIMNTEAFFGQGTRLTVV.

The chain combines TRBV7-2 with TRBJ2-5; 9 nucleotides match TRBD2. CDR3 length equals 14 residues. Unmatched junction bases numbered 4, after V lost 1 base and J lost 7 bases. CDR1 and CDR2 from the germline V gene are SGHTA and FQGNSA. The CDR3 spells CASSLGVSGRTQYF. CDR3 in DNA: TGTGCCAGCAGCTTAGGGGTTAGCGGGAGGACCCAGTACTTC. The variable domain in full, completed from reference TRBV7-2 and TRBJ2-5, reads GAGVSQSPSNKVTEKGKDVELRCDPISGHTALYWYRQSLGQGLEFLIYFQGNSAPDKSGLPSDRFSAERTGGSVSTLTIQRTQQEDSAVYLCASSLGVSGRTQYFGPGTRLLVL.

The chain uses TRBV15 and TRBJ1-2, with D perhaps matching TRBD1 (5 bases). V was cut by 3 bases and J by 11 bases, with 16 bases left in between. Germline assignment: CDR1 LNHNV and CDR2 YYDKDF (reference sequence). The CDR3 spans 13 residues. This CDR3 is CATSRGGDGSYTF. The CDR3 coding sequence is TGTGCCACCAGCAGGGGAGGGGACGGGTCATACACCTTC.

The CDR3 loop reads CASSLEGTVNTEAFF. The CDR3 nucleotides read TGTGCCAGCAGCTTAGAGGGGACAGTCAACACTGAAGCTTTCTTT. The V and J genes are TRBV11-3 and TRBJ1-1, with TRBD1 identical over 7 bases. V dropped 0 bases and J dropped 2; count of bases not matched to a gene: 3. CDR3 length: 15 residues. Germline V gene data show CDR1 as SGHNT and CDR2 as YENEEA.

The V gene is TRBV18, the J gene TRBJ1-2, with 10 nucleotides matching TRBD1. This CDR3 spans 16 amino acids. Per germline, CDR1 KGHSH and CDR2 LQKENI. The J segment lost 1 base and the V segment lost 3 bases, leaving 5 bases of the junction unmatched. The CDR3 is CASSPAGTGVNYGYTF. DNA for the CDR3: TGTGCCAGCTCACCTGCCGGGACAGGGGTTAACTATGGCTACACCTTC.

V and J are TRBV6-5 and TRBJ2-3; the match to TRBD1 covers 9 bases. J was trimmed by 4 bases and V by 6 bases; bases with no gene match: 8. The CDR3 runs to 15 residues. Germline V gene data show CDR1 as MNHEY and CDR2 as SVGAGI. The DNA for the CDR3 is TGTGCCAGCAGACAGGGGGCAACGGGGGCAGATACGCAGTATTTT. This codes for CASRQGATGADTQYF.

V and J are TRBV27 and TRBJ2-6; 9 bases fit TRBD2. The trim removed 10 bases at V and 0 bases at J, leaving 7 bases unmatched. The CDR3 contains 16 residues. Germline values: CDR1 MNHEY, CDR2 SMNVEV (reference sequence). This CDR3 is CATSGGTFSGANVLTF. The DNA of the CDR3 is TGTGCCACCAGCGGGGGGACTTTCTCTGGGGCCAACGTCCTGACTTTC.

The J gene is TRBJ2-2, the V gene TRBV5-1; a weak D match, TRBD2 (8 bases). V lost 2 bases and J 1 base, leaving 18 bases between the germline ends. The CDR3 runs to 18 residues. Germline CDR1 reads SGHRS; CDR2 reads YFSETQ. DNA of the CDR3: TGCGCCAGCAGCTTTCAGGGGGTGCTAGCGGGGAACACCGGGGAGCTGTTTTTT. As protein: CASSFQGVLAGNTGELFF.

V and J are TRBV21-1 and TRBJ1-4; the table's D call, TRBD1, has no DNA check behind it. TRBV21-1 is an annotated pseudogene. The CDR3 is made up of 19 amino acids. This CDR3 reads CASRTFPRTGSTLKKKLFF. The CDR3 DNA reads TGTGCCAGCAGGACCTTTCCCCGGACAGGGAGTACGTTAAAGAAAAAACTGTTTTTT.

The V and J genes are TRBV28 and TRBJ1-5, with D tentatively TRBD1 (6 bases). V was pared by 3 bases and J by 1 base, with 10 bases between. The CDR3 spans 15 residues. Germline CDR1 and CDR2: MDHEN and SYDVKM. The CDR3 DNA reads as TGTGCCAGCAGTTTTGGGGGGGGCAGCAATCAGCCCCAGCATTTT. This encodes CASSFGGGSNQPQHF.